Sequencing of this T cell receptor beta chain was carried out in a study of Ad26.COV2.S vaccination and SARS-CoV-2 variants. Regarding the study as a whole: Reportedly, spike-specific CD8+ and CD4+ T cell responses achieved substantial breadth once vaccination had taken place.

Regarding treatment: roughly 20 received Ad26.COV2.S at low or high dose, single or two shots; 5 received placebo; per-sample allocation not given. Samples analyzed were those drawn on day 63 after the first vaccine or placebo injection. Germline V gene sequence: CDR1 SNHLY, CDR2 FYNNEI. This CDR3 is built from 15 residues. J was trimmed by 7 bases and V by 3 bases; bases with no gene match: 6. In regard to this clone: Its antigen is still unknown.

Method: immunoSEQ multiplex PCR; TCRdb's copy keeps in-frame clones and lacks some. This sample has 350,000 to 400,000 clones, with approximately 86% found just once. The source material was peripheral blood, sampled in a trial of Ad26.COV2.S vaccine versus placebo. The chain employs TRBV2 and TRBJ2-1; 10 nucleotides agree with TRBD1. The receptor was derived from a person aged 18 to 59 who received the Ad26.COV2.S COVID-19 vaccine or a placebo. In DNA form, the CDR3 reads TGTGCCAGCAGTGAGAGACAGGGGGCGAAAAATGAGCAGTTCTTC. Translation gives CASSERQGAKNEQFF. Complete variable domain (other parts from reference TRBV2 and TRBJ2-1): EPEVTQTPSHQVTQMGQEVILRCVPISNHLYFYWYRQILGQKVEFLVSFYNNEISEKSEIFDDQFSVERPDGSNFTLKIRSTKLEDSAMYFCASSERQGAKNEQFFGPGTRLTVL.